The 9 T cell receptor beta chains presented below share a single source sample, sequenced in a study of blood T cells in healthy people across ages. A second about 6 to 12 cycle PCR used barcoded and J-beta primers. TCRdb re-called the 5' RACE reads through MiXCR, storing one row per CDR3 protein. The sample has under 1,000,000 distinct CDR3 sequences; around 45% are singletons. Sequencing used blood. These receptors were obtained from an elderly man in good health.

V usage is TRBV20-1 and J usage is TRBJ2-4, with unresolved D. The DNA end is a closer match to TRBJ2-5, so the J assignment may be wrong. The CDR3 spans 12 residues. The V gene's germline CDR1 is DFQATT and CDR2 SNEGSKA (reference sequence). The CDR3 bases are TGCAGTGCTAGAGGTCTTAGAGAGACCCAGTACTTC. Its protein product is CSARGLRETQYF.

The chain is built from TRBV12-3 or TRBV12-4 and TRBJ2-1, with D uncertain. This CDR3 is 13 amino acids long. Trimming pared 3 bases from V and 7 bases from J, leaving 10 bases between. Here the CDR3 reads CASSFYTGNEQFF. Here the CDR3 DNA reads TGTGCCAGCAGTTTTTATACGGGTAATGAGCAGTTCTTC.

This clonotype was found a few times. The chain uses TRBV9 and TRBJ2-1, with TRBD1 matching 7 bases. This CDR3 has 18 residues. In germline, CDR1 is SGDLS, CDR2 YYNGEE. With 0 bases clipped from V and 0 bases from J, the junction kept 9 bases outside the gene matches. This CDR3 is CASSVGPGGQSSYNEQFF. The CDR3, as DNA: TGTGCCAGCAGCGTAGGACCAGGGGGTCAAAGCTCCTACAATGAGCAGTTCTTC.

The chain joins TRBV25-1 to TRBJ2-3, with 8 bases fitting TRBD2. V dropped 8 bases and J dropped 5; count of bases not matched to a gene: 12. Germline V gives CDR1 MGHDK, CDR2 SYGVNS. CDR3 length: 15 amino acids. In DNA form, the CDR3 reads TGTGCCAGCCTCTCCGGGGGGGACATAAGAGATACGCAGTATTTT. Translating gives CASLSGGDIRDTQYF.

This clonotype was seen only a few times. The V and J genes are TRBV20-1 and TRBJ1-4; D is unresolved. This CDR3 contains 15 residues. Germline CDR1 and CDR2: DFQATT and SNEGSKA (reference sequence). Trimming took 0 bases from V and 1 from J, leaving 9 bases between them. The CDR3 loop is CSARDGSKTNEKLFF. The CDR3 DNA follows: TGCAGTGCTAGAGATGGCAGCAAAACTAATGAAAAACTGTTTTTT.

The chain carries TRBV9 and TRBJ2-5, with 11 bases matching TRBD1. The DNA end is a closer match to TRBJ2-7, so the J assignment may be wrong. The V gene's germline CDR1 is SGDLS and CDR2 YYNGEE. The CDR3 covers 15 residues. The DNA for the CDR3 is TGTGCCAGCAGCCAAACTGGGACAGGGGGCTACGAGCAGTACTTC. This codes for CASSQTGTGGYEQYF.

This clonotype occurred many times. This chain connects TRBV10-3 to TRBJ2-7, with a possible D match to TRBD1 (7 bases). This CDR3 comprises 13 residues. Germline lookup yields CDR1 ENHRY and CDR2 SYGVKD. V was clipped by 6 bases and J by 9 bases, with 18 bases between them. CDR3 loop: CAIREDRTTAQYF. The CDR3 DNA sequence: TGTGCCATCAGGGAGGACAGGACTACTGCGCAGTACTTC.

The V and J genes are TRBV10-3 and TRBJ2-7; D may be TRBD2 (6 bases). The CDR3 runs to 14 residues. The germline V and J ends were trimmed by 4 bases and 0 bases, with 10 bases remaining between them. CDR1 and CDR2 from the germline V gene are ENHRY and SYGVKD. The DNA for the CDR3 is TGTGCCATCAGTGGGGTCGGGGGCTCCTACGAGCAGTACTTC. Its protein is CAISGVGGSYEQYF.

This chain uses TRBV29-1 with TRBJ1-4; TRBD1 aligns across 9 bases. The CDR3 has 13 residues. Germline CDR1 is SQVTM and CDR2 is ANQGSEA. The trim removed 6 bases at V and 8 bases at J, leaving 7 bases unmatched. CDR3 region: CSVSGTGWEKLFF. The CDR3, as DNA: TGCAGCGTCTCCGGGACAGGGTGGGAAAAACTGTTTTTT. The full variable domain, in which reference TRBV29-1 and TRBJ1-4 provide the parts outside the CDR3, is SAVISQKPSRDICQRGTSLTIQCQVDSQVTMMFWYRQQPGQSLTLIATANQGSEATYESGFVIDKFPISRPNLTFSTLTVSNMSPEDSSIYLCSVSGTGWEKLFFGSGTQLSVL.